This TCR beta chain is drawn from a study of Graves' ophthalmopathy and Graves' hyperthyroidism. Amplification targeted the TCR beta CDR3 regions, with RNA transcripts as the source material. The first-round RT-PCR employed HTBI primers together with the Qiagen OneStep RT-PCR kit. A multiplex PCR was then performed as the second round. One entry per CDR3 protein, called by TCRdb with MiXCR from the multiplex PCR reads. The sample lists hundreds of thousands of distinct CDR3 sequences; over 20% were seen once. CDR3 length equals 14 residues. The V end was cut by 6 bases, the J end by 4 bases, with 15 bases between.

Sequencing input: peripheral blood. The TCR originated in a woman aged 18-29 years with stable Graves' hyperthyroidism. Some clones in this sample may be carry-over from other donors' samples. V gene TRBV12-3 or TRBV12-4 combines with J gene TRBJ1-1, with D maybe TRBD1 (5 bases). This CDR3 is CASSAGAWGTEAFF. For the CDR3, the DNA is TGTGCCAGCAGCGCCGGGGCGTGGGGCACTGAAGCTTTCTTT.